These T cell receptor beta chains were read from a single sample in a study of Graves' ophthalmopathy and Graves' hyperthyroidism. MiXCR, run by TCRdb on the multiplex PCR reads, gives a single entry per CDR3 protein. Found here are 650,000 to 900,000 distinct CDR3 sequences, 35% to 50% of them singletons; the top ten hold roughly 46%. Sequencing was done on a sample of peripheral blood. The receptors here all came from an adult man with Graves' ophthalmopathy. Each CDR3 is given without its conserved first and last residue. The D gene is left open where the match is weak.

D,V,J,CDR3
TRBD1,TRBV19,TRBJ1-5,ASSLDRGIQPQH
-,TRBV11-1,TRBJ1-2,ASSFRSSDPGYGYT
-,TRBV14,TRBJ1-1,ASSRPGATTEAF
-,TRBV7-2,TRBJ2-7,ASSLARISTFYEQY
TRBD1,TRBV10-3,TRBJ1-2,AISRGQGARGYT
-,TRBV2,-,ASSLQGIQETQY
TRBD2,TRBV9,TRBJ2-7,ASSVVDSGSLGAVQY
-,TRBV20-1,TRBJ2-7,SALRSYEQY
-,TRBV7-9,TRBJ2-2,VEPGGSYTGELF
-,TRBV5-6,TRBJ1-1,ASSSAGAF
-,TRBV2,TRBJ2-3,ASSGAGPTQY
TRBD1,TRBV2,TRBJ1-6,ASSEAKGGGDSPLH
-,TRBV2,TRBJ1-5,ASLTLRDRRISNQPQH
-,TRBV10-2,TRBJ1-2,ASSEGGDYGYT
TRBD2,TRBV15,TRBJ2-7,ATSRDRSSGSHEQY
-,TRBV25-1,TRBJ2-2,ASSYQGRGTGELF
-,TRBV15,TRBJ1-2,ATSSELRGDGYT
TRBD1,TRBV28,TRBJ1-2,ASSRSGGNGYT
-,TRBV7-2,TRBJ2-3,ASSLDGDTQY
-,TRBV9,TRBJ2-7,ASSVDLYPYEQY
-,TRBV19,TRBJ2-7,ASSIRWGTTDEQY
TRBD1,TRBV7-9,TRBJ1-2,ASSFGQGAVYGYT
-,TRBV2,TRBJ2-5,ASSDEQGGYTQY
-,TRBV19,TRBJ1-1,ASRSGFGGTEAF
TRBD1,TRBV25-1,TRBJ1-5,ASSEQGAPNQPQH
TRBD2,TRBV2,TRBJ2-7,ASSEVAGFSYEQY
-,TRBV20-1,TRBJ2-7,SASLGSSSYEQY
TRBD1,TRBV2,TRBJ2-7,AISARLTGAYEQY
-,TRBV20-1,TRBJ1-2,SAAGEDYYGYT
-,TRBV10-3,TRBJ2-1,AISEGPRGANEQF
TRBD2,TRBV9,TRBJ2-5,ASSNGLAGGRGLRETQY
-,TRBV12-3/TRBV12-4,TRBJ1-5,ASSVYINQPQH
TRBD1,TRBV25-1,TRBJ1-1,ASSEGGDRIMA
-,TRBV4-3,TRBJ2-5,ASSQILSTVGGETQY
TRBD1,TRBV6-1,TRBJ1-6,ASLLDRRNSPLH
TRBD1,TRBV20-1,TRBJ2-3,SAIRDRGYTDTQY
-,TRBV9,TRBJ1-2,ASMPSGSYGYT
-,TRBV6-5,TRBJ1-1,ASTTGGGTEAF
TRBD2,TRBV20-1,TRBJ2-5,SARLAGETQY
TRBD1,TRBV29-1,TRBJ1-1,SARQGRDTEAF
-,TRBV10-2,TRBJ1-2,ASSESFFGGRNGYT
-,TRBV7-9,TRBJ1-2,ASSLVDYGYT
-,TRBV29-1,TRBJ2-7,STQTSYEQY
-,TRBV5-4,TRBJ2-7,ASSLPTSSEQY
TRBD2,TRBV29-1,TRBJ2-7,SARIQREFNYEQY
TRBD2,TRBV10-3,TRBJ2-7,AISARTSADEQY
-,TRBV20-1,TRBJ1-5,SAEGTSNQPQH
TRBD2,TRBV7-9,TRBJ2-7,ASSRGTSGGALYEQY
-,TRBV15,TRBJ1-3,ASSQAEGLSGNTIY
-,TRBV19,TRBJ1-1,ASSDRSYNTEAF